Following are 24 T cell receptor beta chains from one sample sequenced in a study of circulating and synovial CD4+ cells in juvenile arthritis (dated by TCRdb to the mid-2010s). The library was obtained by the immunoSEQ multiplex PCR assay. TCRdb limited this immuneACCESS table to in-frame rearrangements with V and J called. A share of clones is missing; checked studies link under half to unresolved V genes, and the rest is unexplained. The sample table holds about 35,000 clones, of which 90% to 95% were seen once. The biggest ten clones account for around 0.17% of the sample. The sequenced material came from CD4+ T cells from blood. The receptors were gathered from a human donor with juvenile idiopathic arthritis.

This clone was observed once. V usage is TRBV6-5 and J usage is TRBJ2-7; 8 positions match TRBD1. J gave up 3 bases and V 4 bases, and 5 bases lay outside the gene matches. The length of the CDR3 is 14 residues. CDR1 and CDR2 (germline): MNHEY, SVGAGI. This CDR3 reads CASSFHGQGYEQYF. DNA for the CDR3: TGTGCCAGCAGTTTCCATGGACAGGGCTACGAGCAGTACTTC.

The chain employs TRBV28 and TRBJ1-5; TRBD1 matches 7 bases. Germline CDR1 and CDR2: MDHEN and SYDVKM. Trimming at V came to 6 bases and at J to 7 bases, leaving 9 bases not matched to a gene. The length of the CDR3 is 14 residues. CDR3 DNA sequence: TGTGCCAGCAGCCTAGGGGGCACGAACCAGCCCCAGCATTTT. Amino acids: CASSLGGTNQPQHF.

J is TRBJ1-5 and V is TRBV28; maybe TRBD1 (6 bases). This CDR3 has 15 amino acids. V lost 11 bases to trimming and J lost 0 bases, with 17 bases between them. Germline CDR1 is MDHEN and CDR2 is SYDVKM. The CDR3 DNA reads TGTGCCTGCTGGGCCGGGACATCTAGCAATCAGCCCCAGCATTTT. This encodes CACWAGTSSNQPQHF.

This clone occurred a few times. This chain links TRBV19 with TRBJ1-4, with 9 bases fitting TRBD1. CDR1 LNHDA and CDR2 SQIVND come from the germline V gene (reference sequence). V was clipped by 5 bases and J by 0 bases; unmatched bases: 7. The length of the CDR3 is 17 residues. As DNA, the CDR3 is TGTGCCAGTAGTGCGGAGGACAGGGGCGCAACTAATGAAAAACTGTTTTTT. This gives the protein CASSAEDRGATNEKLFF.

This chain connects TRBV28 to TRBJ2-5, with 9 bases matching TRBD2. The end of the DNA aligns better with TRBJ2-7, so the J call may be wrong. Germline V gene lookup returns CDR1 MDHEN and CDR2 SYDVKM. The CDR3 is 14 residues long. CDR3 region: CASNSGGGAYEQYF. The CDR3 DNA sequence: TGTGCCAGCAACTCCGGCGGGGGGGCCTACGAGCAGTACTTC.

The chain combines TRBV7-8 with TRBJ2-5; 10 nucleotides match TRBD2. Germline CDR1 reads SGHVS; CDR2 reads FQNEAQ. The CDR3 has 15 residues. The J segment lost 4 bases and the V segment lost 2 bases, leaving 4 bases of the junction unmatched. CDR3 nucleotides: TGTGCCAGCAGCTTATCAGCGGGGGGGCGAGAGACCCAGTACTTC. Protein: CASSLSAGGRETQYF.

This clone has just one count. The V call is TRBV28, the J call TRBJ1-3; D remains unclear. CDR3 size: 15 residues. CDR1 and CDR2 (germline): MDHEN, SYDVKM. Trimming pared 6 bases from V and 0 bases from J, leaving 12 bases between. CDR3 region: CASSYTGFSGNTIYF. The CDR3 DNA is TGTGCCAGCAGCTATACCGGGTTCTCTGGAAACACCATATATTTT.

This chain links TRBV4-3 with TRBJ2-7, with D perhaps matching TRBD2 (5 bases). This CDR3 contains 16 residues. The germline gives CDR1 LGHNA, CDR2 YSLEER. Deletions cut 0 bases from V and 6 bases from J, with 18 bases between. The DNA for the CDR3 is TGCGCCAGCAGCCAAGAGGCTAGCCCCAAGGCCAGCGAGCAGTACTTC. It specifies CASSQEASPKASEQYF.

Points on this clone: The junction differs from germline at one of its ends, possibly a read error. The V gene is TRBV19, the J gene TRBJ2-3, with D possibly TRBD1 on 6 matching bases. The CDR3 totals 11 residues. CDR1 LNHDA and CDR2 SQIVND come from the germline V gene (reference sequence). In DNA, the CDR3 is TGTGCCAGTAGTACAAACCGGGACACACATTTT. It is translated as CASSTNRDTHF. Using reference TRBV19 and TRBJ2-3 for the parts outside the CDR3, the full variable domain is DGGITQSPKYLFRKEGQNVTLSCEQNLNHDAMYWYRQDPGQGLRLIYYSQIVNDFQKGDIAEGYSVSREKKESFPLTVTSAQKNPTAFYLCASSTNRDTHFGPGTRLTVL.

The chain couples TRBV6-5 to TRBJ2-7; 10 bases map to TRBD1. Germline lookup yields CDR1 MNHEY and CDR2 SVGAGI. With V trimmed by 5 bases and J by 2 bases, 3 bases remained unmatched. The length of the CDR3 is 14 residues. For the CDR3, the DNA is TGTGCCAGCAGTCCGGGACAGGGGACCTACGAGCAGTACTTC. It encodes CASSPGQGTYEQYF.

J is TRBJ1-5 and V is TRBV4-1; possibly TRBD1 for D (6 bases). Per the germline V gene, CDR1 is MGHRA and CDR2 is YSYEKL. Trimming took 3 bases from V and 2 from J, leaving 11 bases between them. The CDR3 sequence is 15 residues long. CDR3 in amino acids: CASSQGGAGNQPQHF. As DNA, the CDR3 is TGCGCCAGCAGCCAGGGGGGGGCTGGCAATCAGCCCCAGCATTTT.

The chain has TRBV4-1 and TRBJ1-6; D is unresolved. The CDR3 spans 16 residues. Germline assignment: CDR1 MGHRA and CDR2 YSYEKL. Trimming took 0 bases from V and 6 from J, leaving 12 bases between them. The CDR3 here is CASSQDSVVGNSPLHF. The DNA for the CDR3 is TGCGCCAGCAGCCAAGATAGCGTTGTTGGTAATTCACCCCTCCACTTT.

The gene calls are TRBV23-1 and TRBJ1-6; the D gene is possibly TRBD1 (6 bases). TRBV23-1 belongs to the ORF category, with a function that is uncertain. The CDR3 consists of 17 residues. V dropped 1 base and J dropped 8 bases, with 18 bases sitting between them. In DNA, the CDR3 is TGCGCCAGCAGTCAATGGTCAGACAGGCGACTTCATTCACCCCTCCACTTT. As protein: CASSQWSDRRLHSPLHF.

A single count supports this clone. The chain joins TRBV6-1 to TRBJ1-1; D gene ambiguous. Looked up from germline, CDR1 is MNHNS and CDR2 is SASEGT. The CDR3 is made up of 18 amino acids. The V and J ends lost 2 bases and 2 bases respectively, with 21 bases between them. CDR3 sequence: CASSEFIRVLGKNTEAFF. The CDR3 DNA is TGTGCCAGCAGTGAATTTATTCGGGTACTCGGGAAAAACACTGAAGCTTTCTTT.

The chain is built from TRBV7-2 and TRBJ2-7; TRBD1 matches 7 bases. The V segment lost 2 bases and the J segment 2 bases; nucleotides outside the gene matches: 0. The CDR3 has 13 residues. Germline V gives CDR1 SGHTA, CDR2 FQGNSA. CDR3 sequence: CASSLTGAYEQYF. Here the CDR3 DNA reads TGTGCCAGCAGCTTAACAGGGGCCTACGAGCAGTACTTC.

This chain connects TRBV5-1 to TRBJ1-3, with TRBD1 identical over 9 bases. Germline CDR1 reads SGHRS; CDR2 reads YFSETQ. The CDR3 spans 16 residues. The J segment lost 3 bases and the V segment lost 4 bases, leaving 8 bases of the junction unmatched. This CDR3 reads CASSRSDRGGGNTIYF. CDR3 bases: TGCGCCAGCAGCCGATCGGACAGGGGTGGTGGAAACACCATATATTTT.

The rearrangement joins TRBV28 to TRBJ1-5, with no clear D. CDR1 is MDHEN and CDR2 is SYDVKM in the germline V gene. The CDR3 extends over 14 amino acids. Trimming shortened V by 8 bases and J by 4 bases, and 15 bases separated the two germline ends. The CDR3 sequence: CASLNPNGNQPQHF. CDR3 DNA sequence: TGTGCCAGCTTAAATCCCAACGGGAATCAGCCCCAGCATTTT.

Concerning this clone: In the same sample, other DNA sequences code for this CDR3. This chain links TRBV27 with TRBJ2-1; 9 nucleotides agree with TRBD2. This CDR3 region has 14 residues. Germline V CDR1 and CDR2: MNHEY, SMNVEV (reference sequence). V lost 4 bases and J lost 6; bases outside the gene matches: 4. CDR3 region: CASSYAGGSNEQFF. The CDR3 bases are TGTGCCAGCAGTTACGCGGGAGGGAGCAATGAGCAGTTCTTC.

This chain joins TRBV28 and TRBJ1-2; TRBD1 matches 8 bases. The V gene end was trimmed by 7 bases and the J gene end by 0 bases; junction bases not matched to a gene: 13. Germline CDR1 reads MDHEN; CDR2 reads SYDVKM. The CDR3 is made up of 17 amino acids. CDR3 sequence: CASTLKAGGASNYGYTF. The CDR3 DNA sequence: TGTGCCAGCACCCTTAAGGCAGGGGGCGCATCTAACTATGGCTACACCTTC.

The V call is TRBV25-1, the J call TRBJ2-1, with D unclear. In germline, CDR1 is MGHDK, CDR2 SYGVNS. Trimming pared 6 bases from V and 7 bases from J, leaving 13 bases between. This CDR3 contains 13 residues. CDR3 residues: CASRPDSRNEQFF. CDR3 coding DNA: TGTGCCAGCAGACCCGATAGTCGTAATGAGCAGTTCTTC.

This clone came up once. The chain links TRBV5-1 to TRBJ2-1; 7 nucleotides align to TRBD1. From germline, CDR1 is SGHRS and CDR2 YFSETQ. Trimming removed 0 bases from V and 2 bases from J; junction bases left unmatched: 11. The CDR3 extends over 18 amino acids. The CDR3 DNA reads TGCGCCAGCAGCTTGGGGGAAATTACAGGGGAGACCTACAATGAGCAGTTCTTC. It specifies CASSLGEITGETYNEQFF.

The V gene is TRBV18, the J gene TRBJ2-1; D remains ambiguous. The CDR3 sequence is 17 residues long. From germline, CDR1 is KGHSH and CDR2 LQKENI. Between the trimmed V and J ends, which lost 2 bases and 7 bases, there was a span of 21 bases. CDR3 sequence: CASSPGRSLQLWNEQFF. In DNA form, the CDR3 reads TGTGCCAGCTCACCAGGCCGTTCCCTCCAGTTGTGGAATGAGCAGTTCTTC.

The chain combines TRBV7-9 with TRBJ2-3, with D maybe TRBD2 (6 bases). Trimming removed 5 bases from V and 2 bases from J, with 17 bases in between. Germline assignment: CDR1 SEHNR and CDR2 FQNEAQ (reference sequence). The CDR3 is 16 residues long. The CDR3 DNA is TGTGCCAGCAGCATACCTTCGAGCGGGCACACAGATACGCAGTATTTT. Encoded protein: CASSIPSSGHTDTQYF.

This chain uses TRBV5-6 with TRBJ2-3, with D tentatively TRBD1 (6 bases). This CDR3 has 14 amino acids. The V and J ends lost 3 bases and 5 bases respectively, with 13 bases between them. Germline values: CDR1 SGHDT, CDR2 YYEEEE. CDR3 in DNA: TGTGCCAGCAGCTACCCCCAGACAGGAGATACGCAGTATTTT. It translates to CASSYPQTGDTQYF.